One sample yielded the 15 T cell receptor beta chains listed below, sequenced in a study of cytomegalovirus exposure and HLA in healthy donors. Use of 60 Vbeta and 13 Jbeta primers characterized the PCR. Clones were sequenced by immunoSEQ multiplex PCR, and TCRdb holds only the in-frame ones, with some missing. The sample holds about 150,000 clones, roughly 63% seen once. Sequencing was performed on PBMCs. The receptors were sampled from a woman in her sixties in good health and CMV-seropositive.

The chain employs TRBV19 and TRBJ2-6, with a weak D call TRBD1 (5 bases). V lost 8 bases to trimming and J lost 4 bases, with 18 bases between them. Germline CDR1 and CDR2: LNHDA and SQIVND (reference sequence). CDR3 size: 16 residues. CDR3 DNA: TGTGCCAGTGTAAGCAGGGTGGTATCCGGGGCCAACGTCCTGACTTTC. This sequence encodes CASVSRVVSGANVLTF. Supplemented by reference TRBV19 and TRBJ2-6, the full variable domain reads DGGITQSPKYLFRKEGQNVTLSCEQNLNHDAMYWYRQDPGQGLRLIYYSQIVNDFQKGDIAEGYSVSREKKESFPLTVTSAQKNPTAFYLCASVSRVVSGANVLTFGAGSRLTVL.

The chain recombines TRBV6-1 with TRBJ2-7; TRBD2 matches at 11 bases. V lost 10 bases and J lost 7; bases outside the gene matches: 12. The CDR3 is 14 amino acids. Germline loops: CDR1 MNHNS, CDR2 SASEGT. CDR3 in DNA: TGTGCCACCAATAGCGGGGGGGGTGACGGGGAGCAGTACTTC. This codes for CATNSGGGDGEQYF.

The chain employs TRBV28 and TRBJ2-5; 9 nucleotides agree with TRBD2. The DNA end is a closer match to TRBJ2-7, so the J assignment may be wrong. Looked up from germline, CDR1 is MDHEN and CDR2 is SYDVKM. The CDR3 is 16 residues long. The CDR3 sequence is CASSSPGSGGPYEQYF. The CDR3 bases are TGTGCCAGCAGTTCCCCGGGGAGCGGGGGGCCCTACGAGCAGTACTTC.

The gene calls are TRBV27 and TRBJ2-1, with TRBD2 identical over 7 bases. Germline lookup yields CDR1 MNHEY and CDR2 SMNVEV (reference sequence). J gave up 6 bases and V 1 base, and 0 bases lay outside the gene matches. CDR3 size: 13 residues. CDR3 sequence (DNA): TGTGCCAGCAGTTTATGGGGGGGCAATGAGCAGTTCTTC. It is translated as CASSLWGGNEQFF.

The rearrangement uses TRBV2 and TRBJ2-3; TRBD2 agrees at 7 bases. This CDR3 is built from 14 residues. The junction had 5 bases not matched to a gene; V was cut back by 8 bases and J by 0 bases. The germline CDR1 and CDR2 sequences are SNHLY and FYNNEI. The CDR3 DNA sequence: TGTGCCAGCGCGGGACTATCAAGCACAGATACGCAGTATTTT. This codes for CASAGLSSTDTQYF.

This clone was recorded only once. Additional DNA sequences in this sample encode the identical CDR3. The CDR3 here is CASSQDRGETQYF. CDR3 DNA sequence: TGTGCCAGCAGCCAAGATAGGGGGGAGACCCAGTACTTC. The V and J genes are TRBV4-2 and TRBJ2-5; possibly TRBD1 for D (6 bases). V lost 0 bases and J lost 5, with 7 bases in between. The CDR3 runs 13 residues. The germline V gene has CDR1 LGHNA and CDR2 YNFKEQ.

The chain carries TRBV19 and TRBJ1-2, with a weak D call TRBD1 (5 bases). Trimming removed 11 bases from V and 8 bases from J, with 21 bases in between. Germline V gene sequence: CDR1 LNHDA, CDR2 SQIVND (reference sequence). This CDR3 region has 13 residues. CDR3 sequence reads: CAGYVGGAGGYTF. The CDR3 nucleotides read TGTGCCGGGTATGTTGGAGGGGCGGGGGGCTACACCTTC.

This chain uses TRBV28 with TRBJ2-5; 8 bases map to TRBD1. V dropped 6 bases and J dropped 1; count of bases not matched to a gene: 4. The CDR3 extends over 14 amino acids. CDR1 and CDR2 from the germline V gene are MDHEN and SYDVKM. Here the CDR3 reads CASSRTGGQETQYF. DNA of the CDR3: TGTGCCAGCAGCCGCACAGGGGGCCAAGAGACCCAGTACTTC.

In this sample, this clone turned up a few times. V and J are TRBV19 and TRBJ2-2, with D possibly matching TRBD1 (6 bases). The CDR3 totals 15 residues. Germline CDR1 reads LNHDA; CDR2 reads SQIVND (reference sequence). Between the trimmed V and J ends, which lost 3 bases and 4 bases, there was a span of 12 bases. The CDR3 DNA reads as TGTGCCAGTAGTATCCAACAGGGCGGCACCGGGGAGCTGTTTTTT. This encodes CASSIQQGGTGELFF.

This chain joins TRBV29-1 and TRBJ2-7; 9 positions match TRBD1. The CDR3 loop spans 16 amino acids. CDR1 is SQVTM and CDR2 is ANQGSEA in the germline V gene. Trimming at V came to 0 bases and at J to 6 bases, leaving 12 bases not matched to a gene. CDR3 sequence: CSVEDFLQGAQGEQYF. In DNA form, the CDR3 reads TGCAGCGTTGAAGATTTCCTACAGGGGGCGCAAGGCGAGCAGTACTTC.

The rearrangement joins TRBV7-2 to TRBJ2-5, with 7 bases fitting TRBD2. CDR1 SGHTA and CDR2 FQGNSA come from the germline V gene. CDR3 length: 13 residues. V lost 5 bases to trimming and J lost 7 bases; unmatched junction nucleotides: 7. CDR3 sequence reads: CASSPGRGGTQYF. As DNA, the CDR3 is TGTGCCAGCAGCCCGGGACGCGGGGGGACCCAGTACTTC.

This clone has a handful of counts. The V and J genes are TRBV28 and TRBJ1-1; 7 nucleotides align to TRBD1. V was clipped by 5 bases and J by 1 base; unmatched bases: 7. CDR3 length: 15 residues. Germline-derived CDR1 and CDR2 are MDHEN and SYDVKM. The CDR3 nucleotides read TGTGCCAGCAGTCCCCGACAGGGAGCGAACACTGAAGCTTTCTTT. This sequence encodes CASSPRQGANTEAFF.

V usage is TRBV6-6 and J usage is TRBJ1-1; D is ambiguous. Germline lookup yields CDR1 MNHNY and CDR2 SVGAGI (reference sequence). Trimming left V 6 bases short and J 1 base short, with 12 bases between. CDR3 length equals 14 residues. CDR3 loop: CASSPRVSNTEAFF. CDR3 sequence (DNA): TGTGCCAGCAGCCCCCGGGTTTCGAACACTGAAGCTTTCTTT.

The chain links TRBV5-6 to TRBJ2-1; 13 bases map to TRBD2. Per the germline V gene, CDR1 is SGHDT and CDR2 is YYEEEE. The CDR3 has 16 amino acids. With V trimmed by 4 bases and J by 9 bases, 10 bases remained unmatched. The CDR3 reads CASSPGLAGHPGEQFF. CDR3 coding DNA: TGTGCCAGCAGCCCGGGACTAGCGGGGCACCCCGGTGAGCAGTTCTTC.

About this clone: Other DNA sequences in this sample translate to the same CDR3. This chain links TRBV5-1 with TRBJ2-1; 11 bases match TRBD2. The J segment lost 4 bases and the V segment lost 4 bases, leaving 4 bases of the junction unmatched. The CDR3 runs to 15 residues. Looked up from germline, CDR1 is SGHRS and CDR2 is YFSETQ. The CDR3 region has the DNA TGCGCCAGCAGCCCGGGGACTAGCGGATACAATGAGCAGTTCTTC. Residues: CASSPGTSGYNEQFF.